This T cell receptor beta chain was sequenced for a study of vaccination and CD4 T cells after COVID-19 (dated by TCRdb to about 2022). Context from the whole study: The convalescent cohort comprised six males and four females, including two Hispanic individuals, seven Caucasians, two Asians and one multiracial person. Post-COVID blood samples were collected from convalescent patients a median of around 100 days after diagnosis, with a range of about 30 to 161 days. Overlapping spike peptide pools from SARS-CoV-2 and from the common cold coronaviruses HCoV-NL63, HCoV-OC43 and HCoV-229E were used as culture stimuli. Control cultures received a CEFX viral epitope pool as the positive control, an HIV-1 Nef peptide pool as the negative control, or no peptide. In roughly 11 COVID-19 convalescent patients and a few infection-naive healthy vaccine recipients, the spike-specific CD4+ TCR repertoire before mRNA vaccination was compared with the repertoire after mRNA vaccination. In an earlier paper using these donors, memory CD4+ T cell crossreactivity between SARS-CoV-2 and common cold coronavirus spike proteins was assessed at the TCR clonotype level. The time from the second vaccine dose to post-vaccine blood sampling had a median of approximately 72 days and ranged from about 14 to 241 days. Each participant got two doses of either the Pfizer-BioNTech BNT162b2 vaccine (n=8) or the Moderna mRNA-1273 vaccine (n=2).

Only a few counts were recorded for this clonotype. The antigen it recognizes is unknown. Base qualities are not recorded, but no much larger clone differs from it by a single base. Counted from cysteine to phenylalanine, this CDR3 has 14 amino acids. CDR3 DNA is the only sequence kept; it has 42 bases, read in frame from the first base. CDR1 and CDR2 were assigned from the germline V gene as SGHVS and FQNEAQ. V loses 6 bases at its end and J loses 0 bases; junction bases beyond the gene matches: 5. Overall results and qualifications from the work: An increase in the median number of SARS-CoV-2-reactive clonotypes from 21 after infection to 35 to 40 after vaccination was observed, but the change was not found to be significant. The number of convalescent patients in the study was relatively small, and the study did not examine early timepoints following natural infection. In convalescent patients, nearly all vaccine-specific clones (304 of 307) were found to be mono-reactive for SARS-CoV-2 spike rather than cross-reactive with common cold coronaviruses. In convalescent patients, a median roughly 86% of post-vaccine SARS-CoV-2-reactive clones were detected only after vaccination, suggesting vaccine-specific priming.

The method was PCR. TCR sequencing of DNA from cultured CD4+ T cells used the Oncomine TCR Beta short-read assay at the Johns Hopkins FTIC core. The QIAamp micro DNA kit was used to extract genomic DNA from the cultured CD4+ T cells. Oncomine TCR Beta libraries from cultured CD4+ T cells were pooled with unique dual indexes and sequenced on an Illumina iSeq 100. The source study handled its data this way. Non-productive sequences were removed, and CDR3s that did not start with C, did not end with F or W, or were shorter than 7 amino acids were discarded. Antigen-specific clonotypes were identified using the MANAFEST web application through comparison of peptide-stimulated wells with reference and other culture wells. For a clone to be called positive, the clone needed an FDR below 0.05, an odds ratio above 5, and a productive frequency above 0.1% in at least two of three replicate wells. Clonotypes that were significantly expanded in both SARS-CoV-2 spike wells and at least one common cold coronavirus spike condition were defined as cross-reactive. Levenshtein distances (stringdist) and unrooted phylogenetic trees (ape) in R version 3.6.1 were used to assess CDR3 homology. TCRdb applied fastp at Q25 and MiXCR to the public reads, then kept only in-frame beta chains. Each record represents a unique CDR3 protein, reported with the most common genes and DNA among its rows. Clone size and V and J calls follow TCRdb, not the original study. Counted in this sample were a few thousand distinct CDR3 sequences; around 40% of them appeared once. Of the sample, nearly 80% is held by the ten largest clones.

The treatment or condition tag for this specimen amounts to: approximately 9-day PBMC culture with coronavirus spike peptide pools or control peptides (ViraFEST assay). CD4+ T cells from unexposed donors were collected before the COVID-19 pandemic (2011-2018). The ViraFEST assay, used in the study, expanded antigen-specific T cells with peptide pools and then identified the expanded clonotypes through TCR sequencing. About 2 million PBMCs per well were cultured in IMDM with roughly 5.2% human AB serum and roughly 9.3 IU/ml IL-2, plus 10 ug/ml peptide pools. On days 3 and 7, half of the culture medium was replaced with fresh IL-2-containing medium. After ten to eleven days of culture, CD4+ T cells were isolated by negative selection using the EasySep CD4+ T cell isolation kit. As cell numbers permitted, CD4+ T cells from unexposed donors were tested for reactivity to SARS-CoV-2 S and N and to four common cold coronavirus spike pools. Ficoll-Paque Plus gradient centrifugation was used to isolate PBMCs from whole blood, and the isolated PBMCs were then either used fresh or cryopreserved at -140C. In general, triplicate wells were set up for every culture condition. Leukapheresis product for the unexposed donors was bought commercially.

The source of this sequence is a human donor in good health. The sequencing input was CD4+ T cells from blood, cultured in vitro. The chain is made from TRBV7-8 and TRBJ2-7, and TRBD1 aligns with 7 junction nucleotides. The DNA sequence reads TGTGCCAGCAGAACCCGACAGGGCTCCTACGAGCAGTACTTC. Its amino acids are CASRTRQGSYEQYF. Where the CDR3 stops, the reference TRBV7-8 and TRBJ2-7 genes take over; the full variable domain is GAGVSQSPRYKVAKRGQDVALRCDPISGHVSLFWYQQALGQGPEFLTYFQNEAQLDKSGLPSDRFFAERPEGSVSTLKIQRTQQEDSAVYLCASRTRQGSYEQYFGPGTRLTVT.